The present T cell receptor (beta chain) was sequenced within a study of radiotherapy plus CTLA-4 blockade in lung cancer. Whole-study context: Objective responses were seen in around 19% of patients, disease control in 25% to 35%. Study findings and constraints: TCR clones of tumor origin grew in blood after radiotherapy plus ipilimumab. Among reported predictors of response, early blood T cell clone dynamics with interferon-beta performed best.

The CDR3 length is 15 residues. Trimming removed 7 bases at V and 0 bases at J, with 13 bases between. Per germline, CDR1 MDHEN and CDR2 SYDVKM. Worth noting for this clone: What it binds is unknown.

This table comes from immunoSEQ multiplex PCR, and its TCRdb copy is limited to in-frame clones, with some not included. The sample includes 50,000 to 75,000 clones, approximately 80% of them seen just once. Patients with chemo-refractory metastatic non-small-cell lung cancer received focal radiation plus CTLA-4 blockade with ipilimumab. Sequences were derived from peripheral blood, sampled from a patient treated with radiotherapy plus ipilimumab. This sequence was found in a human donor with non-small cell lung cancer who had a complete response to radiotherapy plus ipilimumab. J is TRBJ1-3 and V is TRBV28, with D unclear. CDR3 sequence reads: CASMEESNSGNTIYF. For the CDR3, the DNA is TGTGCCAGCATGGAAGAATCCAACTCTGGAAACACCATATATTTT. Using reference TRBV28 and TRBJ1-3 for the parts outside the CDR3, the full variable domain is DVKVTQSSRYLVKRTGEKVFLECVQDMDHENMFWYRQDPGLGLRLIYFSYDVKMKEKGDIPEGYSVSREKKERFSLILESASTNQTSMYLCASMEESNSGNTIYFGEGSWLTVV.